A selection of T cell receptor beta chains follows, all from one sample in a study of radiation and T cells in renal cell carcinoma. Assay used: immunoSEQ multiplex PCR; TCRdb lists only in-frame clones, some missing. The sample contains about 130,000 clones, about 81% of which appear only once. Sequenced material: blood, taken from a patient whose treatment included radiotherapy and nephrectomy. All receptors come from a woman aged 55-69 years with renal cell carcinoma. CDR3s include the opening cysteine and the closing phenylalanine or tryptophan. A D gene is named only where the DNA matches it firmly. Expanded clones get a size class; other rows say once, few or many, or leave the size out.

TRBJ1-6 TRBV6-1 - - CASSGTSRVQPLHF TGTGCCAGCAGCGGAACTAGCAGGGTCCAACCCCTCCACTTT
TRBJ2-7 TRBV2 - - CASSDGTGSYEQYF TGTGCCAGCAGTGACGGGACGGGATCCTACGAGCAGTACTTC
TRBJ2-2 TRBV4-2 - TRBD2 CASSPTRGSGGTNTGELFF TGTGCCAGCAGCCCGACCCGGGGTAGCGGGGGTACGAACACCGGGGAGCTGTTTTTT
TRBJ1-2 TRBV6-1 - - CASSEGTPNYGYTF TGTGCCAGCAGTGAAGGGACACCAAACTATGGCTACACCTTC
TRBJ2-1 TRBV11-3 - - CASSLNPGNEQFF TGTGCCAGCAGCTTAAATCCAGGCAATGAGCAGTTCTTC
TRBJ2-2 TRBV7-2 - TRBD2 CASSFKVAGPGELFF TGTGCCAGCAGCTTCAAGGTAGCGGGACCCGGGGAGCTGTTTTTT
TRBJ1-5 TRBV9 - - CASSVGSGDQPQHF TGTGCCAGCAGCGTAGGCTCCGGGGATCAGCCCCAGCATTTT
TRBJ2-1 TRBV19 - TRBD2 CASSIAGRAYNEQFF TGTGCCAGTAGTATAGCCGGGAGGGCCTACAATGAGCAGTTCTTC
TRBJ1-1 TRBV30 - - CAWSGYTEAFF TGTGCCTGGAGTGGATACACTGAAGCTTTCTTT
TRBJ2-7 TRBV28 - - CASSLNPYEQYF TGTGCCAGCAGTTTGAACCCCTACGAGCAGTACTTC
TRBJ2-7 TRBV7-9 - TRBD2 CASSRTGGSVTYEQYF TGTGCCAGCAGCCGAACCGGGGGGAGTGTGACCTACGAGCAGTACTTC
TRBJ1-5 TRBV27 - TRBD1 CASSLSRGQYQPQHF TGTGCCAGCAGTTTATCGAGGGGGCAGTATCAGCCCCAGCATTTT
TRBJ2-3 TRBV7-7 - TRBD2 CASSLEAGGADTQYF TGTGCTAGCAGCTTAGAAGCGGGGGGGGCAGATACGCAGTATTTT
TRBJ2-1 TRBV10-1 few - CASPATSSGRNEQFF TGCGCCAGCCCCGCTACATCTTCGGGGAGGAATGAGCAGTTCTTC
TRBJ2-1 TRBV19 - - CASSIAYPPIEQFF TGTGCCAGTAGTATTGCCTACCCTCCCATTGAGCAGTTCTTC
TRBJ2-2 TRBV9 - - CASRRIGETGELFF TGTGCCAGCCGACGTATCGGGGAAACCGGGGAGCTGTTTTTT
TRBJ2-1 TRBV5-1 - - CASSLDRVNEQFF TGCGCCAGCAGCTTGGACAGGGTGAATGAGCAGTTCTTC
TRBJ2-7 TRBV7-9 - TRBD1 CASSTGPTGGHEQYF TGTGCCAGCAGCACCGGTCCGACAGGGGGCCACGAGCAGTACTTC
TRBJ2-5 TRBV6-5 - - CASSLKGYGETQYF TGTGCCAGCAGTCTCAAAGGGTACGGGGAGACCCAGTACTTC
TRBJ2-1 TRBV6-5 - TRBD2 CASTQYGGRDEQFF TGTGCCAGCACTCAATACGGGGGGAGGGATGAGCAGTTCTTC
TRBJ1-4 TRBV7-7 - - CASRCDTKNEKLFF TGTGCTAGCAGGTGTGACACCAAGAATGAAAAACTGTTTTTT
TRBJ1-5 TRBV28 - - CASSFGNHYSNQPQHF TGTGCCAGCAGTTTCGGCAACCATTATAGCAATCAGCCCCAGCATTTT
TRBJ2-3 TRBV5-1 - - CASSPTEDTQYF TGCGCCAGCAGCCCTACCGAGGATACGCAGTATTTT
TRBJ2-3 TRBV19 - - CASSRRGRPDTQYF TGTGCCAGTAGTAGGAGGGGCCGGCCAGATACGCAGTATTTT
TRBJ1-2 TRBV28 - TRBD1 CASSLGGTGNYGYTF TGTGCCAGCAGTTTGGGTGGGACAGGAAACTATGGCTACACCTTC
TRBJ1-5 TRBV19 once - CASRTGYSNQPQHF TGTGCCAGTAGGACCGGGTATAGCAATCAGCCCCAGCATTTT
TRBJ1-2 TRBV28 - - CASRSEIPGGYGYTF TGTGCCAGCAGGTCCGAGATCCCCGGGGGCTATGGCTACACCTTC
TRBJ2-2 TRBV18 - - CASSPLEGILNTGELFF TGTGCCAGCTCACCTCTAGAAGGCATTCTAAACACCGGGGAGCTGTTTTTT
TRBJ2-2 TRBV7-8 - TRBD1 CASSANRGANTGELFF TGTGCCAGCAGCGCGAACAGGGGAGCGAACACCGGGGAGCTGTTTTTT
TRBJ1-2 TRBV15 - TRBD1 CATSRRDRVDYGYTF TGTGCCACCAGCAGGAGGGACAGGGTGGACTATGGCTACACCTTC
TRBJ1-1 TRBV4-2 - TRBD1 CASSRPTGDGEAFF TGTGCCAGCAGCCGCCCCACAGGGGATGGTGAAGCTTTCTTT
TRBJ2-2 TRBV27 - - CASSPAGTLVTGELFF TGTGCCAGCAGTCCGGCGGGGACCCTGGTGACCGGGGAGCTGTTTTTT
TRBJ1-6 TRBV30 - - CAWSVPGTDSPLHF TGTGCCTGGAGTGTACCGGGGACGGATTCACCCCTCCACTTT
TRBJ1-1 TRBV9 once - CASSPGQGTGNTEAFF TGTGCCAGCAGCCCCGGGCAGGGCACTGGAAACACTGAAGCTTTCTTT
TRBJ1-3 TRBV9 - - CASSVAADKNTIYF TGTGCCAGCAGCGTAGCCGCAGACAAAAACACCATATATTTT
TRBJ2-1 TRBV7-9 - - CASSLGSGRREQFF TGTGCCAGCAGCTTAGGATCGGGCCGACGTGAGCAGTTCTTC
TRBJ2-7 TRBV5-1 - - CASSLDGGTSYEQYF TGCGCCAGCAGCTTGGATGGGGGAACCTCCTACGAGCAGTACTTC
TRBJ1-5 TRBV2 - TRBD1 CASEDRDRNQPQHF TGTGCCAGTGAGGACAGGGATCGCAATCAGCCCCAGCATTTT
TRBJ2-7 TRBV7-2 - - CASSLDNHEQYF TGTGCCAGCAGCCTGGACAACCACGAGCAGTACTTC
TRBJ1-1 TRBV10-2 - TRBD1 CASTWDRGTEAFF TGCGCCAGCACCTGGGACAGGGGGACTGAAGCTTTCTTT
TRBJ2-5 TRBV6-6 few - CASSYSSGGLSETQYF TGTGCCAGCAGTTACTCGTCCGGGGGGCTTTCAGAGACCCAGTACTTC
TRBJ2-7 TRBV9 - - CASSSRPSGEQYF TGTGCCAGCAGCTCCCGCCCCTCTGGAGAGCAGTACTTC
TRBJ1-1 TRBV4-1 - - CASSQVEGVGAFF TGCGCCAGCAGCCAAGTGGAGGGGGTGGGAGCTTTCTTT
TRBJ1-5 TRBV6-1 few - CASSGGYAVFSNQPQHF TGTGCCAGCAGTGGGGGGTATGCGGTTTTTAGCAATCAGCCCCAGCATTTT
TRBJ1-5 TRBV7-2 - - CASSSAGHPNQPQHF TGTGCCAGCAGCTCCGCGGGCCACCCGAATCAGCCCCAGCATTTT
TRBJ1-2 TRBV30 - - CAWTKRRINYGYTF TGTGCCTGGACTAAACGCCGTATTAACTATGGCTACACCTTC
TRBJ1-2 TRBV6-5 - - CASSSTTQDYTF TGTGCCAGCAGTTCAACAACACAAGACTACACCTTC
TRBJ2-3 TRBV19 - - CASSDSHRATSTDTQYF TGTGCCAGTAGCGACTCTCACAGGGCCACTAGCACAGATACGCAGTATTTT